These T cell receptor beta chains were read from a single sample in a study of blood T cell repertoires in COVID-19. Generated by immunoSEQ multiplex PCR, the TCRdb table keeps only in-frame clones and is missing some. The sample lists tens of thousands of clones; 90% were seen once. The specimen sequenced was peripheral blood. The receptors were sampled from a man aged 50 or older with acute or convalescent COVID-19. Both conserved end residues are part of each CDR3. A D gene is named only where the DNA matches it firmly. Where a row states a size, it is once, few, many or the class of an expanded clone; other rows omit it.

d_call j_call v_call clone_size cdr3_nt cdr3_aa
NA TRBJ2-3 TRBV2 NA TGTGCCAGCAGTGGACAGTCCACAGATACGCAGTATTTT CASSGQSTDTQYF
TRBD1 TRBJ1-5 TRBV2 NA TGTGCCAGCAGCGGACAGGGCAATCAGCCCCAGCATTTT CASSGQGNQPQHF
NA TRBJ2-1 TRBV21-1 NA TGTGCCAGCAGCAAAGTTTTTACGAGGACTAGCGGGAGCGGAACCTACAATGAGCAGTTCTTC CASSKVFTRTSGSGTYNEQFF
TRBD2 TRBJ2-7 TRBV7-8 NA TGTGCCAGCAGTCCCACCCGACTAGCGGGAGACGAGCAGTACTTC CASSPTRLAGDEQYF
NA TRBJ2-3 TRBV6-5 NA TGTGCCAGCAGTTACTCGACCCTGCCGGGGGATACGCAGTATTTT CASSYSTLPGDTQYF
NA TRBJ2-7 TRBV7-2 few TGTGCCAGCAGCTTCAAGGTAGAGGTCGAGCAGTACTTC CASSFKVEVEQYF
TRBD2 TRBJ2-2 TRBV27 few TGTGCCAGCAGTTTACGGGCTAGCGGGAGTTGGACCGGGGAGCTGTTTTTT CASSLRASGSWTGELFF
TRBD1 TRBJ1-2 TRBV10-1 NA TGCGCCAGCAGTGCGACAGGGGGCTATGGCTACACCTTC CASSATGGYGYTF
TRBD1 TRBJ2-7 TRBV27 NA TGTGCCAGCAGCCCTACAGGGGCTCCCTACGAGCAGTACTTC CASSPTGAPYEQYF
TRBD1 TRBJ1-6 TRBV6-1 NA TGTGCCAGCAGTGGTGGACAGGGAAGGTGGTCCGGATCACCCCTCCACTTT CASSGGQGRWSGSPLHF
NA TRBJ1-2 TRBV12-3/TRBV12-4 few TGTGCCAGCACCCTGACAGCCTTCTATGGCTACACCTTC CASTLTAFYGYTF
NA TRBJ2-5 TRBV11-2 few TGTGCCAGCAGCACACTAGTTCGCATCGGGACCCAGTACTTC CASSTLVRIGTQYF
NA TRBJ2-6 TRBV19 NA TGTGCCAGTACTCTCATGACTGGCGGCTCTGGGGCCAACGTCCTGACTTTC CASTLMTGGSGANVLTF
TRBD1 TRBJ2-5 TRBV19 NA TGTGCCAGTAGTCCCCAACAGGGGGGAGGAGAGACCCAGTACTTC CASSPQQGGGETQYF
TRBD1 TRBJ1-5 TRBV27 NA TGTGCCAGGGGGACTAACAGGGGGAGTCAGCCCCAGCATTTT CARGTNRGSQPQHF
TRBD1 TRBJ1-3 TRBV30 NA TGTGCCTGGAGTTCTCCCCGTGGGACAGGACCACTCTCTGGAAACACCATATATTTT CAWSSPRGTGPLSGNTIYF
NA TRBJ2-5 TRBV14 NA TGTGCCAGCAGCCAAGATCGGTCAGGGATGGAGACCCAGTACTTC CASSQDRSGMETQYF
NA TRBJ2-7 TRBV18 NA TGTGCCAGCTCACCGGGGCAGCCCTACGAGCAGTACTTC CASSPGQPYEQYF
TRBD1 TRBJ1-1 TRBV5-1 NA TGCGCCAGCAGCTTGAGCTCAGGGGGAAACACTGAAGCTTTCTTT CASSLSSGGNTEAFF
TRBD2 TRBJ2-3 TRBV7-8 NA TGTGCCAGCAGCCAACGGACTAGTCCAGATACGCAGTATTTT CASSQRTSPDTQYF
TRBD2 TRBJ2-7 TRBV6-2/TRBV6-3 NA TGTGCCAGCAGACCTACTCTAGCGGGGGGATTCTACGAGCAGTACTTC CASRPTLAGGFYEQYF
NA TRBJ1-2 TRBV20-1 NA TGCAGTGCTATTGGAGTAGATGGCTACACCTTC CSAIGVDGYTF